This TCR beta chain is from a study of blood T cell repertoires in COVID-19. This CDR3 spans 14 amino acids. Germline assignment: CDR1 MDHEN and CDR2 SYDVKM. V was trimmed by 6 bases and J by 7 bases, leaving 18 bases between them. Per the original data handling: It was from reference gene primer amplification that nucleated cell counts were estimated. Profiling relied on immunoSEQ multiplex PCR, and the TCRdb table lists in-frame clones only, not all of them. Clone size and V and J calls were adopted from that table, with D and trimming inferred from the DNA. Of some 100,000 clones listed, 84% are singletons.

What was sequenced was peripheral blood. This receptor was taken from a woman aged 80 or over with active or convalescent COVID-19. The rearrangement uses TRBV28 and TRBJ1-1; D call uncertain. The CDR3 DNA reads TGTGCCAGCAGCCTAGGAGGAGAGGTGTTTGAAGCTTTCTTT. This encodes CASSLGGEVFEAFF. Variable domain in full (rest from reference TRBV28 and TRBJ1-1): DVKVTQSSRYLVKRTGEKVFLECVQDMDHENMFWYRQDPGLGLRLIYFSYDVKMKEKGDIPEGYSVSREKKERFSLILESASTNQTSMYLCASSLGGEVFEAFFGQGTRLTVV.